This T cell receptor beta chain is drawn from a study of monozygotic twins with inflammatory bowel disease. TCRdb processed the 5' RACE reads again and assigns one entry to each CDR3 protein, with no DNA. In all, the sample yields just over 300,000 distinct CDR3 sequences. General study results and limits: Support was absent for any single strong signal or clonotype linked to IBD.

Germline CDR1 LNHDA, CDR2 SQIVND (reference sequence). This CDR3 is 15 amino acids long. As to this clonotype: Its specificity is not known.

This chain links TRBV19 with TRBJ2-7; the D call of TRBD1 rests on TCRdb alone, since no DNA is present to check it. The TCR sequence derives from a human donor with ulcerative colitis or Crohn's disease, or a healthy co-twin of an affected twin (not recorded which). Sequencing used blood. The CDR3 protein is CASSRDRGKAYEQYF.